The 19 T cell receptor beta chains below come from one sample, sequenced in a study of Ad26.COV2.S vaccination and SARS-CoV-2 variants. Assay: immunoSEQ multiplex PCR; the TCRdb copy retains only in-frame clones and omits some. The table records hundreds of thousands of clones, 90% of them present only once. Treatment here: 19 received Ad26.COV2.S at low or high dose, single or two shots; several received placebo; per-sample allocation not given. Sampling was performed 63 days after the first vaccine or placebo injection. This material consisted of peripheral blood, taken in a trial of Ad26.COV2.S vaccine versus placebo. The receptors come from a person between 18 and 65 years old who received the Ad26.COV2.S COVID-19 vaccine or a placebo.

The chain combines TRBV19 with TRBJ2-2, with D hard to call. CDR1 is LNHDA and CDR2 is SQIVND in the germline V gene (reference sequence). Trimming removed 7 bases from V and 5 bases from J, with 20 bases in between. The length of the CDR3 is 16 residues. The CDR3 region is CASTGGRDQRTGELFF. Written as DNA, the CDR3 is TGTGCCAGTACCGGTGGCCGAGACCAACGGACCGGGGAGCTGTTTTTT.

The chain links TRBV7-9 to TRBJ1-2; D is perhaps TRBD1 (5 bases). Germline V gene sequence: CDR1 SEHNR, CDR2 FQNEAQ (reference sequence). This CDR3 has 14 amino acids. V was cut by 5 bases and J by 4 bases, with 14 bases left in between. The CDR3 sequence is CASSPPGRLYGYTF. Here the CDR3 DNA reads TGTGCCAGCAGCCCACCGGGACGTCTCTATGGCTACACCTTC.

The rearrangement links TRBV4-3 to TRBJ2-2; D may be TRBD1 (6 bases). The ends were cut back, 0 bases at V and 2 bases at J, with 10 bases in the middle. The CDR3 consists of 16 residues. Germline CDR1 and CDR2: LGHNA and YSLEER. CDR3 loop: CASSQDNRVNTGELFF. CDR3 sequence (DNA): TGCGCCAGCAGCCAAGATAACAGGGTAAACACCGGGGAGCTGTTTTTT.

J is TRBJ2-5 and V is TRBV12-5; tentative D call: TRBD1 (6 bases). V lost 1 base, J lost 4 bases, and 16 bases lay in between. Germline-derived CDR1 and CDR2 are LGHNT and FRNRAP. CDR3 length: 16 residues. The CDR3 DNA reads TGTGCTAGTGGTTTGGGACGGATTGGGGGCCCAGAGACCCAGTACTTC. Amino acids: CASGLGRIGGPETQYF.

This rearrangement joins TRBV15 to TRBJ2-7; D unclear. The CDR3 sequence is 13 residues long. V was trimmed by 1 base and J by 1 base, leaving 5 bases between them. Germline-derived CDR1 and CDR2 are LNHNV and YYDKDF (reference sequence). Here the CDR3 reads CATSRGRSYEQYF. CDR3 nucleotide sequence: TGTGCCACCAGCAGAGGTCGATCCTACGAGCAGTACTTC.

The V gene is TRBV7-9, the J gene TRBJ1-3; D unresolved. The CDR3 totals 14 residues. Trimming cost V 5 bases and J 2 bases, with 10 bases left between them. CDR1 is SEHNR, CDR2 FQNEAQ, per germline (reference sequence). For the CDR3, the DNA is TGTGCCAGCAGCCCCGGATCCGCTGGAAACACCATATATTTT. Its protein is CASSPGSAGNTIYF.

V usage is TRBV7-9 and J usage is TRBJ2-1; TRBD1 might be the D (5 bases). Germline lookup yields CDR1 SEHNR and CDR2 FQNEAQ (reference sequence). The CDR3 has 13 amino acids. V was shortened by 4 bases and J by 9 bases, with 13 bases between the two germline ends. For the CDR3, the DNA is TGTGCCAGCAGCTCGGACACGAGTTTTGAGCAGTTCTTC. Its translation is CASSSDTSFEQFF.

The CDR3 nucleotides read TGCAGCGTTGAATGGGAGGGAGGGTTATACAATGAGCAGTTCTTC. Translated: CSVEWEGGLYNEQFF. The chain recombines TRBV29-1 with TRBJ2-1; 7 bases line up with TRBD2. The germline gives CDR1 SQVTM, CDR2 ANQGSEA. The CDR3 is made up of 15 amino acids. V shed 2 bases, J shed 4 bases, and the junction held 8 bases outside the gene matches.

This chain joins TRBV9 and TRBJ2-1; weak D call: TRBD1 (6 bases). This CDR3 is built from 14 residues. Germline CDR1 is SGDLS and CDR2 is YYNGEE. V was pared by 3 bases and J by 6 bases, with 13 bases between. In nucleotides, the CDR3 is TGTGCCAGCAGCGGTGGACAGATGGGCAATGAGCAGTTCTTC. It encodes CASSGGQMGNEQFF.

V and J are TRBV7-8 and TRBJ1-2, with D tentatively TRBD1 (6 bases). The germline V and J ends were trimmed by 6 bases and 7 bases, with 15 bases remaining between them. This CDR3 spans 13 amino acids. The germline gives CDR1 SGHVS, CDR2 FQNEAQ. CDR3 protein: CASRNTGMSGYTF. Here the CDR3 DNA reads TGTGCCAGCAGGAATACAGGGATGTCTGGCTACACCTTC.

Here the CDR3 reads CASSLWGDQETQYF. The CDR3 bases are TGTGCCAGCAGTTTATGGGGGGACCAAGAGACCCAGTACTTC. The chain links TRBV27 to TRBJ2-5, with D possibly TRBD2 on 6 matching bases. Trimming removed 1 base from V and 0 bases from J, with 6 bases in between. This CDR3 has 14 amino acids. The germline CDR1 and CDR2 sequences are MNHEY and SMNVEV (reference sequence).

The count of this clone is one. The chain uses TRBV6-5 and TRBJ1-2; D gene uncertain. Trimming took 0 bases from V and 6 from J, leaving 8 bases between them. There are 13 residues in the CDR3. CDR1 and CDR2 (germline): MNHEY, SVGAGI. The CDR3 is CASSYSIVDGYTF. The CDR3 DNA reads TGTGCCAGCAGTTACTCGATAGTGGATGGCTACACCTTC.

V is TRBV4-3 and J is TRBJ1-1; possibly TRBD1 for D (5 bases). The CDR3 is 16 residues long. Germline V gene sequence: CDR1 LGHNA, CDR2 YSLEER. Trimming removed 4 bases at V and 6 bases at J, with 21 bases between. Written as DNA, the CDR3 is TGCGCCAGCAGCCCCCATGGTGGGACGTTCGTGGCTGAAGCTTTCTTT. Residues: CASSPHGGTFVAEAFF.

The V and J genes are TRBV3-1 (or the pseudogene TRBV3-2) and TRBJ2-7; D possibly matches TRBD1 or TRBD2 (5 bases each). This CDR3 region has 18 residues. The germline gives CDR1 LGHDT, CDR2 YNNKEL (reference sequence). Trimming stripped 2 bases from V and 0 bases from J, with 20 bases between. CDR3 amino acids: CASSQIPGRTTVSYEQYF. Written as DNA, the CDR3 is TGTGCCAGCAGCCAAATACCGGGACGGACAACCGTCTCCTACGAGCAGTACTTC.

The chain couples TRBV7-9 to TRBJ2-1; 12 bases are a match to TRBD2. V trimming: 10 bases; J trimming: 6 bases; junction bases outside the gene matches: 4. CDR3 size: 13 residues. CDR1 and CDR2 from the germline V gene are SEHNR and FQNEAQ (reference sequence). The CDR3 DNA follows: TGTGCCACCCTAGCGGGAGGGGGCAATGAGCAGTTCTTC. Amino acid sequence: CATLAGGGNEQFF.

The gene calls are TRBV3-1 (or the pseudogene TRBV3-2) and TRBJ2-5; possibly TRBD2 for D (6 bases). V lost 5 bases to trimming and J lost 5 bases, with 12 bases between them. From germline, CDR1 is LGHDT and CDR2 YNNKEL (reference sequence). The CDR3 has 13 amino acids. CDR3: CASSMTRAETQYF. The DNA of the CDR3 is TGTGCCAGCAGCATGACTAGAGCGGAGACCCAGTACTTC.

This chain joins TRBV6-2 or TRBV6-3 and TRBJ2-7; 10 positions match TRBD1. This CDR3 region has 15 residues. Per the germline V gene, CDR1 is MNHEY and CDR2 is SVGEGT. V shed 5 bases, J shed 3 bases, and the junction held 7 bases outside the gene matches. In DNA, the CDR3 is TGTGCCAGCAGTGGAGGGACAGGGGCCTACTACGAGCAGTACTTC. It yields the protein CASSGGTGAYYEQYF.

This chain uses TRBV9 with TRBJ2-3, with 14 bases that match TRBD2. The CDR3 contains 19 residues. Germline loops: CDR1 SGDLS, CDR2 YYNGEE. V was pared by 3 bases and J by 3 bases, with 12 bases of the junction left unmatched. CDR3 region: CASSGRTSGRTRHTDTQYF. In DNA form, the CDR3 reads TGTGCCAGCAGCGGACGGACTAGCGGGAGGACACGGCATACAGATACGCAGTATTTT.

The V gene is TRBV5-7, the J gene TRBJ1-1, with TRBD1 identical over 8 bases. TRBV5-7 has ORF status, its function being uncertain. V lost 0 bases to trimming and J lost 5 bases; unmatched junction nucleotides: 18. This CDR3 comprises 19 residues. CDR3 nucleotides: TGTGCCAGCAGCTTGGATAATCATCCAGGGGGCCTTCGGGGGACTGAAGCTTTCTTT. Its protein is CASSLDNHPGGLRGTEAFF.